Listed below are T cell receptor beta chains from one sample, sequenced in a study of vaccination effects on CD4 cells after COVID-19. Clones were sequenced by immunoSEQ multiplex PCR, and TCRdb holds only the in-frame ones, with some missing. The sample has around 69,000 clones; less than 80% are singletons. Antigens for these TCRs are unknown. Sequencing used CD4+ T cells from PBMCs cultured without peptide, obtained after COVID-19 vaccination. These receptor sequences come from a human donor who received a COVID-19 vaccine. The CDR3 runs from the conserved cysteine through the conserved F or W. A D gene is named only where the DNA matches it firmly. The size entry is marked missing in some rows and otherwise reads once, few, many or a size class.

-	TRBV6-6	TRBJ2-3	-	CASSYYRTDTQYF	TGTGCCAGCAGTTACTATAGAACAGATACGCAGTATTTT
-	TRBV9	TRBJ1-4	-	CASSSPGTNEKLFF	TGTGCCAGCAGCTCCCCAGGGACTAATGAAAAACTGTTTTTT
TRBD1	TRBV10-2	TRBJ1-6	-	CASRTGGDSPLHF	TGCGCCAGCAGAACAGGGGGAGATTCACCCCTCCACTTT
-	TRBV5-1	TRBJ2-1	-	CASSRDGSSYNEQFF	TGCGCCAGCAGCAGGGACGGGAGCTCCTACAATGAGCAGTTCTTC
-	TRBV19	TRBJ1-4	-	CATAPGSGVEKLFF	TGTGCCACCGCCCCCGGTTCCGGGGTAGAAAAACTGTTTTTT
TRBD2	TRBV19	TRBJ2-3	once	CASSSKGLAADTQYF	TGTGCCAGTAGTTCCAAGGGACTAGCGGCAGATACGCAGTATTTT
-	TRBV11-2	TRBJ1-2	few	CASSWAGDGYTF	TGTGCCAGCAGCTGGGCAGGGGATGGCTACACCTTC
-	TRBV30	TRBJ2-3	-	CAWSVHRGLTDTQYF	TGTGCCTGGAGTGTACATCGGGGGCTCACAGATACGCAGTATTTT
-	TRBV9	TRBJ1-1	-	CASSASLNTEAFF	TGTGCCAGCAGCGCTAGTCTGAACACTGAAGCTTTCTTT
-	TRBV7-9	TRBJ1-2	-	CASSSTGSWGYTF	TGTGCCAGCAGTTCCACAGGGTCCTGGGGCTACACCTTC
TRBD1	TRBV19	TRBJ2-5	-	CASSTDRGIETQYF	TGTGCCAGTAGTACGGACAGGGGCATAGAGACCCAGTACTTC
TRBD2	TRBV7-3	TRBJ2-1	-	CASSSDPRYRGVNEQFF	TGTGCCAGCAGCTCCGACCCCCGATATCGGGGGGTCAATGAGCAGTTCTTC
-	TRBV24-1	TRBJ2-2	-	CATSDFTRGVDGELFF	TGTGCCACCAGTGATTTTACCAGGGGCGTAGACGGGGAGCTGTTTTTT
-	TRBV28	TRBJ2-1	-	CASTTPPIRYNEQFF	TGTGCCAGTACGACTCCCCCGATTCGTTACAATGAGCAGTTCTTC
-	TRBV7-6	TRBJ2-1	-	CASSLRLRPGGKTSYNEQFF	TGTGCCAGCAGCTTAAGGTTACGGCCGGGGGGCAAAACTTCCTACAATGAGCAGTTCTTC
-	TRBV30	TRBJ1-2	-	CAWNEADLSYGYTF	TGTGCCTGGAATGAAGCTGATTTAAGCTATGGCTACACCTTC
TRBD2	TRBV7-2	TRBJ2-2	-	CASSLGHLAGVGTGELFF	TGTGCCAGCAGCTTAGGACATCTAGCGGGGGTTGGCACCGGGGAGCTGTTTTTT
-	TRBV4-1	TRBJ2-2	-	CASSVRGYATGELFF	TGCGCCAGCAGCGTCCGGGGCTACGCCACCGGGGAGCTGTTTTTT
TRBD2	TRBV27	TRBJ2-3	-	CASTGGGSTDTQYF	TGTGCCAGCACAGGCGGGGGGAGCACAGATACGCAGTATTTT
-	TRBV5-1	TRBJ2-5	-	CASSLYGGDEETQYF	TGCGCCAGCAGCTTGTATGGAGGGGATGAAGAGACCCAGTACTTC
-	TRBV29-1	TRBJ1-1	few	CSVVTDVNTEAFF	TGCAGCGTTGTCACAGACGTGAACACTGAAGCTTTCTTT
-	TRBV27	TRBJ1-6	few	CASSLWDSPLHF	TGTGCCAGCAGTTTGTGGGATTCACCCCTCCACTTT
-	TRBV6-5	TRBJ1-1	-	CASKGRMNTEAFF	TGTGCCAGCAAAGGCCGAATGAACACTGAAGCTTTCTTT
-	TRBV6-1	TRBJ1-3	-	CASSEARAGNTIYF	TGTGCCAGCAGTGAAGCCCGAGCTGGAAACACCATATATTTT
TRBD1	TRBV5-1	TRBJ1-1	-	CASSLRQGMNTEAFF	TGCGCCAGCAGCCTCCGACAGGGGATGAACACTGAAGCTTTCTTT
-	TRBV6-4	TRBJ2-1	-	CASSLESSYNEQFF	TGTGCCAGCAGCTTGGAGAGCTCCTACAATGAGCAGTTCTTC
-	TRBV3-1/TRBV3-2	TRBJ1-3	-	CASSYGPGNTIYF	TGTGCCAGCAGCTACGGACCGGGAAACACCATATATTTT
-	TRBV19	TRBJ1-1	many	CASSIDQPGDTEAFF	TGTGCCAGTAGTATAGATCAACCAGGGGACACTGAAGCTTTCTTT
-	TRBV9	TRBJ2-2	few	CASARFGTPNTGELFF	TGTGCCAGCGCACGATTCGGGACACCGAACACCGGGGAGCTGTTTTTT
-	TRBV7-8	TRBJ1-1	-	CASSLSRTAPMNTEAFF	TGTGCCAGCAGCTTAAGCAGGACAGCACCTATGAACACTGAAGCTTTCTTT
-	TRBV9	TRBJ2-6	-	CASSVRGSVGSGANVLTF	TGTGCCAGCAGCGTCCGAGGCAGTGTCGGCTCTGGGGCCAACGTCCTGACTTTC
-	TRBV4-1	TRBJ1-5	-	CASSHVYGGRFPNQPQHF	TGCGCCAGCAGCCATGTCTATGGGGGGCGCTTCCCCAATCAGCCCCAGCATTTT
-	TRBV13	TRBJ2-2	once	CASSLGGSGELFF	TGTGCCAGCAGCTTAGGTGGGAGCGGGGAGCTGTTTTTT
-	TRBV2	TRBJ1-5	-	CASSPGIGDQPQHF	TGTGCCAGCAGTCCAGGGATTGGGGATCAGCCCCAGCATTTT
-	TRBV24-1	TRBJ2-2	few	CATSDQTRPTGELFF	TGTGCCACCAGTGACCAAACACGCCCCACCGGGGAGCTGTTTTTT
-	TRBV30	TRBJ2-2	-	CAWSILNTGELFF	TGTGCCTGGAGTATCTTGAACACCGGGGAGCTGTTTTTT
-	TRBV5-1	TRBJ2-1	-	CASSSPGQRYNEQFF	TGCGCCAGCAGCTCCCCCGGACAGAGGTACAATGAGCAGTTCTTC
-	TRBV12-3/TRBV12-4	TRBJ1-1	few	CASSLRLVAEAFF	TGTGCCAGCAGTTTAAGGTTGGTCGCTGAAGCTTTCTTT
-	TRBV7-9	TRBJ1-1	few	CASSLVEGLTEAFF	TGTGCCAGCAGCTTAGTCGAGGGGCTCACTGAAGCTTTCTTT
TRBD1	TRBV28	TRBJ1-3	-	CASRDRGGNTIYF	TGTGCCAGCAGGGACAGGGGTGGAAACACCATATATTTT
TRBD2	TRBV7-9	TRBJ2-1	-	CASSPPGRGFYNEQFF	TGTGCCAGCAGCCCCCCCGGGAGGGGGTTTTACAATGAGCAGTTCTTC
TRBD1	TRBV4-1	TRBJ1-5	-	CASSQDLVLQGRKPQHF	TGCGCCAGCAGCCAAGATTTGGTGTTACAGGGGCGGAAGCCCCAGCATTTT
-	TRBV18	TRBJ2-3	-	CASSRDSGDTQYF	TGTGCCAGCTCGCGGGACAGCGGGGATACGCAGTATTTT
TRBD2	TRBV10-3	TRBJ2-1	-	CAINSGLAGEEQFF	TGTGCCATCAACTCGGGACTAGCGGGGGAGGAGCAGTTCTTC
-	TRBV4-1	TRBJ1-1	-	CASSQGLLSRQLNTEAFF	TGCGCCAGCAGCCAAGGACTGCTTAGTAGACAGCTGAACACTGAAGCTTTCTTT
-	TRBV19	TRBJ1-2	-	CASSISGIGYTF	TGTGCCAGTAGTATCTCCGGGATTGGCTACACCTTC
-	TRBV5-6	TRBJ2-2	-	CASSLRAGGELFF	TGTGCCAGCAGCTTGCGGGCTGGCGGGGAGCTGTTTTTT
TRBD2	TRBV5-3	TRBJ2-1	-	CARSLTGTSGPYNEQFF	TGTGCCAGAAGCTTGACCGGGACTAGCGGGCCCTACAATGAGCAGTTCTTC
TRBD1	TRBV10-1	TRBJ2-3	-	CASAGTASTDTQYF	TGCGCCAGCGCAGGGACAGCTAGCACAGATACGCAGTATTTT
TRBD1	TRBV5-8	TRBJ2-3	-	CASPTSGDRVVTDTQYF	TGTGCCAGCCCCACGTCAGGGGACAGGGTTGTAACAGATACGCAGTATTTT
-	TRBV6-6	TRBJ1-4	once	CASSYQGTNEKLFF	TGTGCCAGCAGTTACCAGGGGACTAATGAAAAACTGTTTTTT
-	TRBV5-1	TRBJ1-3	-	CASSGEGSGNTIYF	TGCGCCAGCAGCGGCGAGGGGTCTGGAAACACCATATATTTT
-	TRBV10-2	TRBJ2-5	-	CASRSAGAGSETQYF	TGCGCCAGCAGAAGTGCGGGGGCGGGATCGGAGACCCAGTACTTC
TRBD2	TRBV7-3	TRBJ2-1	-	CASSLGSGGANEQFF	TGTGCCAGCAGCTTAGGTAGCGGGGGGGCAAATGAGCAGTTCTTC
-	TRBV24-1	TRBJ2-1	-	CATSVPLDGSNEQFF	TGTGCCACCAGTGTCCCCCTCGACGGTTCCAATGAGCAGTTCTTC
-	TRBV5-1	TRBJ2-1	once	CASSQNGGQYNEQFF	TGCGCCAGCAGCCAGAATGGGGGGCAGTACAATGAGCAGTTCTTC
-	TRBV7-3	TRBJ2-6	-	CASSLGLGANVLTF	TGTGCCAGCAGCTTGGGCCTGGGGGCCAACGTCCTGACTTTC